The present T cell receptor (beta chain) was sequenced within a study of blood T cell repertoires in COVID-19. Looking at the study overall: The analysed material was cDNA or gDNA that came from T cells, B-cell-depleted T cells, or PBMCs.

In the original workflow: Reference gene primer amplification in the assay estimated nucleated cell counts. Using immunoSEQ multiplex PCR, the repertoire was profiled, and TCRdb retains in-frame clones only, with some absent. V and J calls and clone size are those listed in that table; D and trimming were worked out from the DNA. The sample has roughly 280,000 clones, around 86% seen once. This clone was seen only a few times. Germline values: CDR1 MGHRA, CDR2 YSYEKL. V lost 6 bases, J lost 2 bases, and 7 bases stayed unmatched. This CDR3 spans 15 amino acids. Sequenced material: peripheral blood. The chain links TRBV4-1 to TRBJ2-5; 9 bases align to TRBD2. The sequence was obtained from a man between 35 and 55 years old with active or convalescent COVID-19. DNA of the CDR3: TGCGCCAGCAGTTCGCTAGCGGGAAGACAAGAGACCCAGTACTTC. Translated, it gives CASSSLAGRQETQYF.